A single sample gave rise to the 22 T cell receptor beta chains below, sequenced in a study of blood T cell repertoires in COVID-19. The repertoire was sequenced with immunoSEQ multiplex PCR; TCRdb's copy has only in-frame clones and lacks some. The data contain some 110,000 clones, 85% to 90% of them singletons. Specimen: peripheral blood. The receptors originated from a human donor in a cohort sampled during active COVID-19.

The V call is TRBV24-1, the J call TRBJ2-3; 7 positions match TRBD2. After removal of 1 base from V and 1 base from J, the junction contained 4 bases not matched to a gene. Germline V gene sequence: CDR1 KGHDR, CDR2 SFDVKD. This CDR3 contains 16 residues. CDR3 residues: CATSDFGGGRTDTQYF. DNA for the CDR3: TGTGCCACCAGTGATTTTGGGGGAGGGCGCACAGATACGCAGTATTTT.

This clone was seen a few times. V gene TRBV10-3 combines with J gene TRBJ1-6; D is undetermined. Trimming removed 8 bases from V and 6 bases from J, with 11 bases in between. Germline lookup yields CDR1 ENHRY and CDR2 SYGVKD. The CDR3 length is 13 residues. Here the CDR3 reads CAIGAQTNSPLHF. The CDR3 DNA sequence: TGTGCCATCGGTGCACAGACTAATTCACCCCTCCACTTT.

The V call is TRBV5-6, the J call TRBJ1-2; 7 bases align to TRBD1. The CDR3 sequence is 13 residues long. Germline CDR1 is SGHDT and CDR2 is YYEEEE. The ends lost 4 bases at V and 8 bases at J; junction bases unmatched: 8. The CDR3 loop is CASSTRQGIGYTF. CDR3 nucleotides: TGTGCCAGCAGCACTCGACAGGGTATAGGCTACACCTTC.

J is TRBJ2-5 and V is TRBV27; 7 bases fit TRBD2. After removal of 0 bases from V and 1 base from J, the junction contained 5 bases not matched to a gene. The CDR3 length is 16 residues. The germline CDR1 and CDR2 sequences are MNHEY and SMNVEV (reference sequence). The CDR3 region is CASSLSGTKGQETQYF. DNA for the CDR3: TGTGCCAGCAGTTTATCAGGGACTAAGGGCCAAGAGACCCAGTACTTC.

The CDR3 sequence: CASSLGGTAYQPQHF. CDR3 coding DNA: TGTGCCAGCAGCTTGGGGGGGACAGCTTATCAGCCCCAGCATTTT. The chain employs TRBV5-6 and TRBJ1-5; 7 bases fit TRBD1. The CDR3 length is 15 residues. The V segment lost 0 bases and the J segment 5 bases; nucleotides outside the gene matches: 5. Germline CDR1 SGHDT, CDR2 YYEEEE.

The CDR3 region has the DNA TGTGCCAGCAGCCGACGACAGTTCCAGGAGACCCAGTACTTC. Its translation: CASSRRQFQETQYF. The chain links TRBV11-3 to TRBJ2-5, with a tentative D call TRBD1 (5 bases). Deletions cut 5 bases from V and 5 bases from J, with 15 bases between. The V gene's germline CDR1 is SGHNT and CDR2 YENEEA. The CDR3 has 14 amino acids.

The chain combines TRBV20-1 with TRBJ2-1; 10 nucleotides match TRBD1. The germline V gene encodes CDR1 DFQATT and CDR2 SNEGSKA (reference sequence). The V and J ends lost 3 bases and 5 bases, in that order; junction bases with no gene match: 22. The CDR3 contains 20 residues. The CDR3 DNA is TGCAGTGCTAGTCTCCCTGGACAGGGGGGGAAATTGGGACTTAACAATGAGCAGTTCTTC. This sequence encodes CSASLPGQGGKLGLNNEQFF.

The CDR3 reads CASSFDRRSYEQYF. The DNA of the CDR3 is TGTGCCAGCAGCTTTGACAGGAGATCCTACGAGCAGTACTTC. The V gene is TRBV7-9, the J gene TRBJ2-7; D perhaps matches TRBD1 (6 bases). Germline CDR1 is SEHNR and CDR2 is FQNEAQ (reference sequence). This CDR3 spans 14 amino acids. The ends were cut back, 3 bases at V and 1 base at J, with 10 bases in the middle. The full variable domain, completed using reference TRBV7-9 and TRBJ2-7, is DTGVSQNPRHKITKRGQNVTFRCDPISEHNRLYWYRQTLGQGPEFLTYFQNEAQLEKSRLLSDRFSAERPKGSFSTLEIQRTEQGDSAMYLCASSFDRRSYEQYFGPGTRLTVT.

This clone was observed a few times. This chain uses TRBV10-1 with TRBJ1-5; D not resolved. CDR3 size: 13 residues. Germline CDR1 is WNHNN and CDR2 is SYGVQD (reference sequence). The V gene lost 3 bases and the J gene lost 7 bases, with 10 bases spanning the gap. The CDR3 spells CASSETEGQPQHF. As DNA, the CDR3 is TGCGCCAGCAGTGAAACAGAGGGACAGCCCCAGCATTTT.

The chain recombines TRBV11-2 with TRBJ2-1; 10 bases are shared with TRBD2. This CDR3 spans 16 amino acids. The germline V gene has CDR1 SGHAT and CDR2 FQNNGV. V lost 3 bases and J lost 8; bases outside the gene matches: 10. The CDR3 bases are TGTGCCAGCAGCTTCGGTCGTCTAGCGGGGGAGGATGAGCAGTTCTTC. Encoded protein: CASSFGRLAGEDEQFF.

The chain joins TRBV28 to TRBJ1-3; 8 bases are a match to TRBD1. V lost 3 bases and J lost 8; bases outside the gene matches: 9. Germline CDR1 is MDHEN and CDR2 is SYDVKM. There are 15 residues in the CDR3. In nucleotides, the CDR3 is TGTGCCAGCAGTTTGGGGGACAGGTCATTCGACACCATATATTTT. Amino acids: CASSLGDRSFDTIYF.

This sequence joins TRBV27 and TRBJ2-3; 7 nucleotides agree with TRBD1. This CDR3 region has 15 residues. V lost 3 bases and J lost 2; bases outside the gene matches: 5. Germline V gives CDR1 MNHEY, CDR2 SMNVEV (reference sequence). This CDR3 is CASSLQQGYTDTQYF. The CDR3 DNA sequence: TGTGCCAGCAGTTTGCAACAGGGGTACACAGATACGCAGTATTTT.

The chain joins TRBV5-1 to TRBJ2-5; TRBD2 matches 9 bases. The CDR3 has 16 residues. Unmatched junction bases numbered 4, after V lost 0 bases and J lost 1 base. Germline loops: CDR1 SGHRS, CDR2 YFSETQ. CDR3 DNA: TGCGCCAGCAGCTTGGAGGCTAGCGGGATCCAAGAGACCCAGTACTTC. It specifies CASSLEASGIQETQYF.

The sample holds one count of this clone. The CDR3 sequence: CASSEGQGPSYEQYF. The DNA of the CDR3 is TGTGCCAGCAGTGAGGGACAGGGGCCCTCCTACGAGCAGTACTTC. This rearrangement joins TRBV2 to TRBJ2-7, with TRBD1 matching 10 bases. J was trimmed by 0 bases and V by 3 bases; bases with no gene match: 2. Germline V gene lookup returns CDR1 SNHLY and CDR2 FYNNEI. This CDR3 has 15 residues.

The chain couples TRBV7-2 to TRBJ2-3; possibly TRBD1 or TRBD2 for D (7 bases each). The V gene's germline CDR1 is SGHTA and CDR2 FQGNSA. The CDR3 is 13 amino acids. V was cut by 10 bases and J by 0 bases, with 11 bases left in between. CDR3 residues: CATRGGSTDTQYF. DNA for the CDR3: TGTGCCACCAGGGGGGGAAGCACAGATACGCAGTATTTT.

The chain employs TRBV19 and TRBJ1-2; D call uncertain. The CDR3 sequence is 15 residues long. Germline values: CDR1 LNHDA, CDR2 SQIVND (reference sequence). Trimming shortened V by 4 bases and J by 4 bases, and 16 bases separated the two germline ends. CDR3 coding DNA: TGTGCCAGTAGTAATGTTGGCAGTATCCTCTATGGCTACACCTTC. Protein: CASSNVGSILYGYTF. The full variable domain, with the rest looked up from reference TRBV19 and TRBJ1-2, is DGGITQSPKYLFRKEGQNVTLSCEQNLNHDAMYWYRQDPGQGLRLIYYSQIVNDFQKGDIAEGYSVSREKKESFPLTVTSAQKNPTAFYLCASSNVGSILYGYTFGSGTRLTVV.

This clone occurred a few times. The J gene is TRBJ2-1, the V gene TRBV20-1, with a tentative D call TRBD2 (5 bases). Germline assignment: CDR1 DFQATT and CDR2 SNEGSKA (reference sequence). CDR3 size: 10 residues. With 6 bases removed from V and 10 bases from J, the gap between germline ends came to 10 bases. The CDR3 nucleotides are TGCAGTGCGGGAGTGGGGGAGCAGTTCTTC. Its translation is CSAGVGEQFF.

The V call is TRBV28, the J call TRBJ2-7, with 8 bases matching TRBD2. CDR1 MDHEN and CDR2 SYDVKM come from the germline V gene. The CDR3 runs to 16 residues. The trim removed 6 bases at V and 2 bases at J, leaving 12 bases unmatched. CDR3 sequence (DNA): TGTGCCAGCAGCTCCCGGGCTAGCGGGTCCCCCTACGAGCAGTACTTC. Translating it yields CASSSRASGSPYEQYF.

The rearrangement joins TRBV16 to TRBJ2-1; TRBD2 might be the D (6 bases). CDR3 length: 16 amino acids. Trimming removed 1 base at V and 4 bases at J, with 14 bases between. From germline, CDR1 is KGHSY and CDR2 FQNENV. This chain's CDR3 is CASSQYSGATYNEQFF. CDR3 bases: TGTGCCAGCAGCCAATATTCGGGAGCCACATACAATGAGCAGTTCTTC. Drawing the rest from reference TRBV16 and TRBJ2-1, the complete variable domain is GEEVAQTPKHLVRGEGQKAKLYCAPIKGHSYVFWYQQVLKNEFKFLISFQNENVFDETGMPKERFSAKCLPNSPCSLEIQATKLEDSAVYFCASSQYSGATYNEQFFGPGTRLTVL.

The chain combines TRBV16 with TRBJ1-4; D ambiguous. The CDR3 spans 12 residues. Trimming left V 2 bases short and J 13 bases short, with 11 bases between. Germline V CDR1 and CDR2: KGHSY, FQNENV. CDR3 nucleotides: TGTGCCAGCAGCCAACTACCAAAATTACTGTTTTTT. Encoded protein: CASSQLPKLLFF.

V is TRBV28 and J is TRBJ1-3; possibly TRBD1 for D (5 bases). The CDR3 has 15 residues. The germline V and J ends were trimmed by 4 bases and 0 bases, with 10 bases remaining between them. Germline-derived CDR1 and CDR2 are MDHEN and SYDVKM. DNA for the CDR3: TGTGCCAGCAGTTCAGGGACTAACTCTGGAAACACCATATATTTT. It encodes CASSSGTNSGNTIYF.

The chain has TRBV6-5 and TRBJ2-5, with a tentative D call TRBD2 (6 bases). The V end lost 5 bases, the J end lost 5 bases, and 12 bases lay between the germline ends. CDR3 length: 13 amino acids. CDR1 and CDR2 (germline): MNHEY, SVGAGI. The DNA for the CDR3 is TGTGCCAGCAGTCCGGGACGGGAGGAGACCCAGTACTTC. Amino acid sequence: CASSPGREETQYF.